These T cell receptor beta chains were read from a single sample in a study of CD8+ T cells in alopecia areata. Assay used: immunoSEQ multiplex PCR; TCRdb lists only in-frame clones, some missing. The sample records 150,000 to 200,000 clones, approximately 59% being singletons. Here the sequenced sample was CD4+ T cells sorted from blood, taken at approximately week 61, from a patient treated with tofacitinib. The receptor source for this set is a human donor with alopecia areata. The CDR3 runs from the conserved cysteine through the conserved F or W. D genes are given only for firm matches. Size is omitted from some rows. Given values are once, few, many or a class for expanded clones.

abundance	v_gene	j_gene	d_gene	CDR3nt	CDR3aa
NA	TRBV15	TRBJ1-1	NA	TGTGCCACCAGCAGAGATCGGGGGAAGAACACTGAAGCTTTCTTT	CATSRDRGKNTEAFF
NA	TRBV30	TRBJ2-7	NA	TGTGCCTGGAGCCGCGCTAAGGGGCCCTACGAGCAGTACTTC	CAWSRAKGPYEQYF
NA	TRBV29-1	TRBJ2-7	TRBD1	TGCAGCGTAACAGGGGCCCCAAAAAGGCCCCACGAGCAGTACTTC	CSVTGAPKRPHEQYF
NA	TRBV30	TRBJ2-5	NA	TGTGCCTGGAGCCCCCAGGGGGAGACCCAGTACTTC	CAWSPQGETQYF
once	TRBV30	TRBJ2-3	NA	TGTGCCTGGAGCCTAGCGAGCACAGATACGCAGTATTTT	CAWSLASTDTQYF
once	TRBV4-2	TRBJ2-3	TRBD2	TGTGCCAGCAGCCAAGAATTGGGACTAGCGGGGGCAGATACGCAGTATTTT	CASSQELGLAGADTQYF
few	TRBV29-1	TRBJ2-2	NA	TGCAGCGTTGAAGATCCAGGGGAGCTGTTTTTT	CSVEDPGELFF
NA	TRBV5-1	TRBJ1-1	TRBD1	TGCGCCAGCAGCGCCAACAGGGGGATGAACACTGAAGCTTTCTTT	CASSANRGMNTEAFF
NA	TRBV29-1	TRBJ1-4	TRBD1	TGCAGCGGGAGGGGCAGGGGGAATGAAAAACTGTTTTTT	CSGRGRGNEKLFF
few	TRBV5-4	TRBJ2-5	NA	TGTGCCAGCAGCGTAGACTCCGGGGGTTGGGAGACCCAGTACTTC	CASSVDSGGWETQYF
NA	TRBV5-1	TRBJ2-3	TRBD2	TGCGCCAGCAGCTTGGAACTCTCGGGGGGGCCCGCAGATACGCAGTATTTT	CASSLELSGGPADTQYF
NA	TRBV4-1	TRBJ2-5	NA	TGCGCCAGCAGCCTACTTTCATCGGGGAGTCGGAGAGAGACCCAGTACTTC	CASSLLSSGSRRETQYF
NA	TRBV7-3	TRBJ1-6	NA	TGTGCCAGCAGCTTAGCAGGGCGGAATTCACCCCTCCACTTT	CASSLAGRNSPLHF
NA	TRBV6-1	TRBJ2-4	NA	TGTGCCAGCAGTGGTGGCATTCAGTACTTC	CASSGGIQYF
few	TRBV11-2	TRBJ2-6	NA	TGTGCCAGCAGCTTTGCTGGGGCCAACGTCCTGACTTTC	CASSFAGANVLTF
NA	TRBV30	TRBJ2-5	NA	TGTGCCTGGAGGATAGGACAGACCCAGTACTTC	CAWRIGQTQYF
few	TRBV10-3	TRBJ2-3	NA	TGTGCCATCAGTGAGTCACGTGGGAGGAGGACAGATACGCAGTATTTT	CAISESRGRRTDTQYF
few	TRBV7-2	TRBJ2-7	NA	TGTGCCAGCAGCTTCGAGAGGGTTACCGAGCAGTACTTC	CASSFERVTEQYF
once	TRBV27	TRBJ1-2	NA	TGTGCCAGCAGTTTATTTTCGGGCTATGGCTACACCTTC	CASSLFSGYGYTF
NA	TRBV9	TRBJ1-4	NA	TGTGCCAGCAGCGTAGACCCAGGAAATGAAAAACTGTTTTTT	CASSVDPGNEKLFF
NA	TRBV29-1	TRBJ2-5	TRBD2	TGCAGCGTTGGGGCTAGCGGTGAGACCCAGTACTTC	CSVGASGETQYF
NA	TRBV20-1	TRBJ1-2	NA	TGCAGTGCTCCGGACAGAGGAGGCTACACCTTC	CSAPDRGGYTF
NA	TRBV19	TRBJ1-1	TRBD1	TGTGCCAGTAGTCCGTCAGGGGGACCCGGAGCTTTCTTT	CASSPSGGPGAFF
NA	TRBV15	TRBJ1-6	TRBD1	TGTGCCACCAGCATACAGGGGGATATTTCACCCCTCCACTTT	CATSIQGDISPLHF
few	TRBV29-1	TRBJ2-2	NA	TGCAGCATACGGACAGCGGCCACCGGGGAGCTGTTTTTT	CSIRTAATGELFF
NA	TRBV9	TRBJ2-5	NA	TGTGCCAGCAGCGTAGGGGTAGCGGTTCGGGAGACCCAGTACTTC	CASSVGVAVRETQYF
few	TRBV29-1	TRBJ2-7	NA	TGCAGCGCCCCCAGGGTGATCTACGAGCAGTACTTC	CSAPRVIYEQYF